The clone carrying this T cell receptor beta chain was counted only a few times. This CDR3 comprises 15 residues. Germline V CDR1 and CDR2: SEHNR, FQNEAQ (reference sequence). Trimming stripped 5 bases from V and 8 bases from J, with 22 bases between. The record originates from a study of beta chain features in type 1 diabetes. Of the isolated RNA, all was reverse transcribed, and so the sequenced material was expressed TCRB transcripts. The repertoire was sequenced with immunoSEQ multiplex PCR; TCRdb's copy has only in-frame clones and lacks some. The sample consists of about 180,000 clones, roughly an eighth of them appearing once.

The clonotype comes from a woman between 18 and 30 years old in good health. The sample consisted of central memory CD4+ T cells from blood. The chain uses TRBV7-9 and TRBJ2-7, with a possible D match to TRBD2 (6 bases). CDR3 in amino acids: CASSPGRGVAAQQYF. CDR3 bases: TGTGCCAGCAGCCCAGGAAGGGGCGTAGCGGCCCAGCAGTACTTC.